These 7 T cell receptor beta chains were sequenced from one sample in a study of cytomegalovirus exposure and HLA in healthy donors. Primers included in the PCR were 60 Vbeta and 13 Jbeta primers. The assay was immunoSEQ multiplex PCR, and TCRdb's table has in-frame clones only and misses some. This table has 20,000 to 25,000 clones, more than 75% appearing once. The sample taken for sequencing was PBMCs. The source of these receptors is a male donor in good health and CMV-seronegative.

The rearrangement uses TRBV7-2 and TRBJ1-3, with D uncertain. The V end was cut by 0 bases, the J end by 4 bases, with 10 bases between. The CDR3 length is 15 residues. The germline CDR1 and CDR2 sequences are SGHTA and FQGNSA. The CDR3 DNA is TGTGCCAGCAGCTTAGCGTTCGGGGAAGGAAACACCATATATTTT. Protein sequence: CASSLAFGEGNTIYF.

This chain connects TRBV2 to TRBJ1-1; D gene unclear. The CDR3 is 11 residues long. CDR1 SNHLY and CDR2 FYNNEI come from the germline V gene. The ends were cut back, 7 bases at V and 5 bases at J, with 8 bases in the middle. CDR3 protein: CASTMETEAFF. CDR3 sequence (DNA): TGTGCCAGCACCATGGAGACTGAAGCTTTCTTT.

The V call is TRBV6-5, the J call TRBJ1-2; possible D gene TRBD1, 5 bases. Trimming took 0 bases from V and 2 from J, leaving 10 bases between them. Germline V gene data show CDR1 as MNHEY and CDR2 as SVGAGI. This CDR3 is built from 15 residues. The CDR3 DNA reads as TGTGCCAGCAGTTACTCGTCCCAGGGCAACTATGGCTACACCTTC. Residues: CASSYSSQGNYGYTF.

The chain links TRBV7-2 to TRBJ2-5; D may be TRBD1 (6 bases). Germline assignment: CDR1 SGHTA and CDR2 FQGNSA. The germline V and J ends were trimmed by 1 base and 5 bases, with 11 bases remaining between them. This CDR3 is 14 amino acids long. The CDR3, as DNA: TGTGCCAGCAGCTTAGAAACAGGGTGGGAGACCCAGTACTTC. Its translation: CASSLETGWETQYF.

The chain has TRBV2 and TRBJ1-1, with TRBD1 matching over 7 bases. Germline CDR1 reads SNHLY; CDR2 reads FYNNEI. This CDR3 has 14 residues. V lost 8 bases and J lost 4; bases outside the gene matches: 10. This CDR3 reads CASVDRQGATEAFF. The CDR3 nucleotides are TGTGCCAGCGTCGATAGACAGGGTGCCACTGAAGCTTTCTTT.

This clone appeared a few times. The chain recombines TRBV7-6 with TRBJ1-4; D is perhaps TRBD1 (6 bases). V lost 0 bases and J lost 2, with 10 bases in between. Germline lookup yields CDR1 SGHVS and CDR2 FNYEAQ. This CDR3 is built from 16 residues. The CDR3 protein is CASSLAPGQTNEKLFF. For the CDR3, the DNA is TGTGCCAGCAGCTTAGCGCCCGGACAGACTAATGAAAAACTGTTTTTT.

This clone came up a few times. The V gene is TRBV19, the J gene TRBJ2-7; tentatively, D is TRBD1 (6 bases). Germline-derived CDR1 and CDR2 are LNHDA and SQIVND (reference sequence). CDR3 size: 13 residues. The ends were cut back, 3 bases at V and 4 bases at J, with 10 bases in the middle. CDR3 in amino acids: CASSIEQGYEQYF. In nucleotides, the CDR3 is TGTGCCAGTAGTATTGAACAGGGTTACGAGCAGTACTTC. Combining the CDR3 with reference TRBV19 and TRBJ2-7 gives the whole variable domain DGGITQSPKYLFRKEGQNVTLSCEQNLNHDAMYWYRQDPGQGLRLIYYSQIVNDFQKGDIAEGYSVSREKKESFPLTVTSAQKNPTAFYLCASSIEQGYEQYFGPGTRLTVT.